The clone carrying this TCR beta chain was counted only a few times. Its antigen is undetermined. The time point here: sample taken at primary tumor resection. Unsorted whole RNA samples from tumor, nontumor lung or frozen PBMC were sequenced. The donors, 72 patients with untreated early-stage non-small cell lung cancer, provided the samples. The sample comes from a study of spatial heterogeneity in lung cancer. Every TCR cDNA molecule carried a tag that served as a unique molecular identifier. TCRdb itself ran the 5' RACE reads through MiXCR, one entry per CDR3 protein. Among around 20,000 distinct CDR3 sequences listed, under 20% were seen once. Findings of the study overall: Blood showed ubiquitous tumor TCRs more often at resection than at routine follow-up.

Germline CDR1 reads SEHNR; CDR2 reads FQNEAQ (reference sequence). After removal of 1 base from V and 0 bases from J, the junction contained 3 bases not matched to a gene. The CDR3 extends over 16 amino acids. This receptor was taken from a male donor with early-stage non-small cell lung cancer. The V call is TRBV7-9, the J call TRBJ1-3; 7 nucleotides agree with TRBD1. The source was PBMCs, collected at surgery. The CDR3 is CASSLGTGRSGNTIYF. CDR3 bases: TGTGCCAGCAGCTTAGGGACAGGTCGCTCTGGAAACACCATATATTTT.